This entry features one T cell receptor (beta chain) sequence. This clone was observed at least ten times. What antigen it recognizes has not been identified. Base qualities are not recorded, but no much larger clone differs from it by a single base. This specimen comes from a study of shared clonotypes between healthy human individuals (dated by TCRdb to about 2020). A note on the overall study: A few men and a couple of women, aged 18 to 49 years, made up the cohort. Libraries were prepared and TCR repertoires were sequenced by different laboratories using diverse techniques, in order to increase sequencing depth and limit assay-specific biases. For each donor, CD4 naive and CD4 memory were each given three plates, CD8 naive was given two plates, and CD8 memory was given one plate. Per donor, leukapheresis produced somewhere between about 0.85 and 9.5 billion PBMCs. To estimate repertoire size and how much clonotype sharing occurs between individuals, the study deeply sequenced the blood TCR repertoires of 5 or 6 healthy adults. The full study reports these points: Clonotypes shared by all four sorted-subset donors showed higher generation probabilities than non-shared clonotypes. Because the study included only a small number of donors, the genetic and exposure-history diversity represented was limited. Rarefaction of sorted-subset datasets indicated incomplete sequencing despite the large sequencing depth. Pairwise subsampling led to the expectation that sequencing depth would affect the degree of clonotype sharing among donors. When a few donors were compared, the shared fraction of clonotypes was around 5.1% for naive CD4, approximately 3.5% for naive CD8, 2.3% for memory CD4, and 0.35% to 0.4% for memory CD8. Sampling was restricted to blood, and TCR repertoires in tissue are likely to differ from TCR repertoires in blood. Naive subsets generally had larger estimated clonotype richness than memory subsets.

Using the deep immunoSEQ assay, multiplex PCR amplified TCR CDR3 regions from genomic DNA. Extracted genomic DNA from each cell subset was spread evenly across all wells of several immunoSEQ 96-well plates, with each plate serving as a replicate. For sorted subsets, around 200 ng genomic DNA, equal to some 28,000 T cell genomes, was loaded into each replicate PCR. Purified libraries were quantified with a Qubit 3.0 fluorometer, sized on a Bioanalyzer 2100, and re-quantified with the KAPA Library Quantification kit. Every immunoSEQ 96-well plate was sequenced on a dedicated single-read 150-cycle Illumina NextSeq 550 flow cell. The original methods were these. Because the immunoSEQ output held only junctional sequences and lacked quality scores, the filtering could not match the filtering applied to full-length reads. To assign V/J genes and CDR3, sequences were annotated using PyIR, a Python wrapper for IgBLAST v1.9, with IMGT germline references. Reads were filtered out if the reads had weak V/J assignments (E-value above 1e-6), no CDR3, stop codons, out-of-frame junctions, or ambiguous translated residues. V3J clonotypes were defined as sequences sharing the same inferred V gene, J gene, and CDR3 amino acid sequence. To compute the percentage overlap between repertoires, the number of shared unique clonotypes was divided by the size of the smaller repertoire. Richness of each repertoire was evaluated using RTK rarefaction, the Chao1 estimator, and Recon v2.1 estimates of unobserved clonotypes. Generation probabilities were computed with OLGA for all TCRbeta clonotypes obtained by the gDNA method from a handful of donors. Held by TCRdb, this immuneACCESS table contains in-frame sequences only and omits some clones. Under half of the omission traces to an unresolved V gene where checked; the cause of the rest is unknown. V and J calls and clone size are those listed in that table; D and trimming were worked out from the DNA. This sample is represented by 800,000 to 1,200,000 clones; around 78% of them were singletons. The top ten clonotypes cover more than 0.5% of the sample.

The junction carries 9 bases between V and J, which are trimmed by 2 bases and 6 bases respectively. From its cysteine to its phenylalanine, the CDR3 spans 13 amino acids. Only the CDR3 DNA stays, 39 bases, in frame from base 1. CDR1 and CDR2, looked up from the germline V gene (reference sequence), are PRHDT and FYEKMQ. Healthy HIV-negative adults with no recently reported acute infections or vaccinations were included as donors. All donors were Caucasian adults living in Nashville, Tennessee, USA. Magnetic negative selection was used to enrich CD4+ T cells, after which naive cells were positively selected on CD45RA and the negative fraction became the memory subset. After blood collection by leukapheresis, PBMCs were isolated using Ficoll-Histopaque density gradient centrifugation and then cryopreserved in the vapor phase of liquid nitrogen. Analytical flow cytometry was used to check the purity and quantity of each magnetically sorted T cell population. Genomic DNA was isolated from every sorted fraction and measured by UV absorbance on a Nanodrop 2000c.

This sequence originates from a man between 18 and 35 years old in good health. Some clones in this sample may be carry-over from other donors' samples. Input material: memory CD4+ T cells from PBMCs. The cell subset or site label for this specimen denotes: CD45RA-negative fraction. The rearranged chain carries TRBV13 and TRBJ2-3; the D gene is perhaps TRBD2, on 6 matching bases. The CDR3 reads CASSLSGGDTQYF. The nucleotide sequence is given as TGTGCCAGCAGCTTATCTGGGGGGGATACGCAGTATTTT.